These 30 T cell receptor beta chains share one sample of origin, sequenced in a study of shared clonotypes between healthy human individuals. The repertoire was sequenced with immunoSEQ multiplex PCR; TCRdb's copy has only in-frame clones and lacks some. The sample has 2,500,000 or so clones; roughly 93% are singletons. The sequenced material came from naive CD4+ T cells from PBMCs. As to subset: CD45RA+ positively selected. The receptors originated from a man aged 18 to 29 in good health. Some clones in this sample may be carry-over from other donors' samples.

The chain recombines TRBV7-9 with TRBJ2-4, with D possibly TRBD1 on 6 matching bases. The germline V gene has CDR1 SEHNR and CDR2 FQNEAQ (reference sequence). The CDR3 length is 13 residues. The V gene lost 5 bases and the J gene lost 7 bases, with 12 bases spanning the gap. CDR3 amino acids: CASSPQQGNIQYF. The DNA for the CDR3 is TGTGCCAGCAGCCCCCAACAGGGTAACATTCAGTACTTC.

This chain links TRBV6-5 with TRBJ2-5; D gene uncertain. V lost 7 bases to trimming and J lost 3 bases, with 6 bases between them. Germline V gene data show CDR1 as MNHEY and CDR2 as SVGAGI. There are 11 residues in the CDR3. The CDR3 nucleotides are TGTGCCAGCACCCGCAAAGAGACCCAGTACTTC. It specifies CASTRKETQYF.

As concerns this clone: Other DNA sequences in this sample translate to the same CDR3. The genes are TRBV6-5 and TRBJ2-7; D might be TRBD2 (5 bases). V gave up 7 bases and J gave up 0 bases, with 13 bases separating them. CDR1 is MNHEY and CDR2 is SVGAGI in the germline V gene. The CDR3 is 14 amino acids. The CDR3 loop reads CASTRTGSSYEQYF. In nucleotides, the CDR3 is TGTGCCAGCACCCGGACTGGAAGCTCCTACGAGCAGTACTTC.

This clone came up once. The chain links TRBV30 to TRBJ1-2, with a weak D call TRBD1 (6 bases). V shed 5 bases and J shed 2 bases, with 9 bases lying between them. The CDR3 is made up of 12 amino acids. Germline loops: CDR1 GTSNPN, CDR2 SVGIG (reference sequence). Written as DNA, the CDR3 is TGTGCCTGGGTTGGGGGCAACTATGGCTACACCTTC. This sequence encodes CAWVGGNYGYTF.

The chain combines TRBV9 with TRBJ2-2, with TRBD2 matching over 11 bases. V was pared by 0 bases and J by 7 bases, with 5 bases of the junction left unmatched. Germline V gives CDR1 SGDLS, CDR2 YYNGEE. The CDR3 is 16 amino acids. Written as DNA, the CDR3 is TGTGCCAGCAGCGTAGCGGCTAGCGGGAGGTACGGGGAGCTGTTTTTT. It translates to CASSVAASGRYGELFF.

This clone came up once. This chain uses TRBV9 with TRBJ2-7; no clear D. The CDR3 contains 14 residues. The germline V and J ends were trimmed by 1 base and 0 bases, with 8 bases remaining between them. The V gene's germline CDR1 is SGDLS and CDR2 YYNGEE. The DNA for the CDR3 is TGTGCCAGCAGCGTAAGACCTAGCTCCTACGAGCAGTACTTC. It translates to CASSVRPSSYEQYF.

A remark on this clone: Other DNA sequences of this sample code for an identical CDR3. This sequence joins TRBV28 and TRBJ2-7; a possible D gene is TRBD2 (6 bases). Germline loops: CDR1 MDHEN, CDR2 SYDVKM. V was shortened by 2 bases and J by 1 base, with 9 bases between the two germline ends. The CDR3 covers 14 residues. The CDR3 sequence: CASSLGGGSYEQYF. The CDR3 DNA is TGTGCCAGCAGTTTAGGGGGAGGATCCTACGAGCAGTACTTC. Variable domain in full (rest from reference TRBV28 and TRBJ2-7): DVKVTQSSRYLVKRTGEKVFLECVQDMDHENMFWYRQDPGLGLRLIYFSYDVKMKEKGDIPEGYSVSREKKERFSLILESASTNQTSMYLCASSLGGGSYEQYFGPGTRLTVT.

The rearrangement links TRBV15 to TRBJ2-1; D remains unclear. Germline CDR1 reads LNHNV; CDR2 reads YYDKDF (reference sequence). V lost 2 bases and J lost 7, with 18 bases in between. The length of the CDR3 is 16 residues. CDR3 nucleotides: TGTGCCACCAGCAGATTACCGACCCTGGGGATTAATGAGCAGTTCTTC. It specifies CATSRLPTLGINEQFF.

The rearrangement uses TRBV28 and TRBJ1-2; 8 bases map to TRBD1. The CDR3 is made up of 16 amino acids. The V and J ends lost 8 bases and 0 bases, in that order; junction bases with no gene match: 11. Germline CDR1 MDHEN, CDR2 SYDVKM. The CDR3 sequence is CASFGQGQPSNYGYTF. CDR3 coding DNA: TGTGCCAGCTTCGGACAGGGCCAACCATCTAACTATGGCTACACCTTC.

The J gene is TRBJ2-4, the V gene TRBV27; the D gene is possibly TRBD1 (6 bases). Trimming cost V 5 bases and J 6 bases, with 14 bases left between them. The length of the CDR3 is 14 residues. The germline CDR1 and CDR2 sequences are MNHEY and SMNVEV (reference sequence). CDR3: CASSQTGHPNIQYF. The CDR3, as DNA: TGTGCCAGCAGTCAGACGGGACACCCAAACATTCAGTACTTC.

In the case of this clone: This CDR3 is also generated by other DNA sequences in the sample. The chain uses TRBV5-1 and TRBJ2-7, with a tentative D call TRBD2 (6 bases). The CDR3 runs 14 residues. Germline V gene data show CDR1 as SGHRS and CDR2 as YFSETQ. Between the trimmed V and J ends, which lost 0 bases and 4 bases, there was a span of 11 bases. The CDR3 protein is CASSLEGTPYEQYF. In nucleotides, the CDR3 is TGCGCCAGCAGCTTGGAGGGGACTCCGTACGAGCAGTACTTC.

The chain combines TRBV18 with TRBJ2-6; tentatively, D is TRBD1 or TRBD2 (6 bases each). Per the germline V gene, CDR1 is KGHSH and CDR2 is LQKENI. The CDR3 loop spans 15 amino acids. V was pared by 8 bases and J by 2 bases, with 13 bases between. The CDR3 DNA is TGTGCCAGCGGAGGAGGGGGGCCTGGGGCCAACGTCCTGACTTTC. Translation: CASGGGGPGANVLTF. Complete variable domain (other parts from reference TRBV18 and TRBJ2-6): NAGVMQNPRHLVRRRGQEARLRCSPMKGHSHVYWYRQLPEEGLKFMVYLQKENIIDESGMPKERFSAEFPKEGPSILRIQQVVRGDSAAYFCASGGGGPGANVLTFGAGSRLTVL.

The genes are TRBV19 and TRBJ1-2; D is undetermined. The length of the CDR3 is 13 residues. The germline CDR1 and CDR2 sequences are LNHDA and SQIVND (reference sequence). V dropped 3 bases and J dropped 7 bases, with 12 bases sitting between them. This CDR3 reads CASSIPGVRGYTF. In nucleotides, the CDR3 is TGTGCCAGTAGTATCCCCGGGGTTCGTGGCTACACCTTC. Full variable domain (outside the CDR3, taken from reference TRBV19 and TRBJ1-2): DGGITQSPKYLFRKEGQNVTLSCEQNLNHDAMYWYRQDPGQGLRLIYYSQIVNDFQKGDIAEGYSVSREKKESFPLTVTSAQKNPTAFYLCASSIPGVRGYTFGSGTRLTVV.

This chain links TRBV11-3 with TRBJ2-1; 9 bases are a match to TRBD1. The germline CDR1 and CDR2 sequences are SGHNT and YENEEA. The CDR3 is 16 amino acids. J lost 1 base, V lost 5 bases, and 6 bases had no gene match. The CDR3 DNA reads TGTGCCAGCAGCGGAATCGGGACAGGGTCCTACAATGAGCAGTTCTTC. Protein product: CASSGIGTGSYNEQFF.

In nucleotides, the CDR3 is TGTGCCAGCAGCCGCCTATCAGGCGGTCGCACAGATACGCAGTATTTT. It is translated as CASSRLSGGRTDTQYF. V usage is TRBV4-2 and J usage is TRBJ2-3; D is unclear. The CDR3 extends over 16 amino acids. The ends were cut back, 4 bases at V and 1 base at J, with 15 bases in the middle. Germline CDR1 is LGHNA and CDR2 is YNFKEQ.

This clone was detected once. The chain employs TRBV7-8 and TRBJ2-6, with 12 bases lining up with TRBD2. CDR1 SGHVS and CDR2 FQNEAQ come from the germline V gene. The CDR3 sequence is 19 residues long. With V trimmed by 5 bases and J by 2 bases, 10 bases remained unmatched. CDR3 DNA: TGTGCCAGCAGCCCCCCTCTAGCGGGAGGGCCAGCTGGGGCCAACGTCCTGACTTTC. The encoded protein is CASSPPLAGGPAGANVLTF.

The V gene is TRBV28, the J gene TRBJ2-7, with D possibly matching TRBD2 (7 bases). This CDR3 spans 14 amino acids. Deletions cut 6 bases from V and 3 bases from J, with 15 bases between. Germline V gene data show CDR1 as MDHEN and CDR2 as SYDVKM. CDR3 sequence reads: CASRLGGGFYEQYF. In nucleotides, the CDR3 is TGTGCCAGCAGGCTGGGCGGGGGCTTCTACGAGCAGTACTTC.

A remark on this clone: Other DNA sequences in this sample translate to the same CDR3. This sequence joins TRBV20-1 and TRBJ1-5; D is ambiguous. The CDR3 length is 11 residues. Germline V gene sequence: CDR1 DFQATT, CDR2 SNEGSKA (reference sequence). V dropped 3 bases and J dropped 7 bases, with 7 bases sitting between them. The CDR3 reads CSASVGQPQHF. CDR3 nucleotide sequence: TGCAGTGCTAGTGTAGGGCAGCCCCAGCATTTT.

The CDR3 bases are TGTGCCAGCAGCTTGCCGGGCGAGGGGCGCCCAGATACGCAGTATTTT. It yields the protein CASSLPGEGRPDTQYF. The chain has TRBV5-6 and TRBJ2-3, with D perhaps TRBD1 or TRBD2 (5 bases each). V lost 1 base and J 4 bases, leaving 16 bases between the germline ends. This CDR3 has 16 residues. The germline V gene encodes CDR1 SGHDT and CDR2 YYEEEE.

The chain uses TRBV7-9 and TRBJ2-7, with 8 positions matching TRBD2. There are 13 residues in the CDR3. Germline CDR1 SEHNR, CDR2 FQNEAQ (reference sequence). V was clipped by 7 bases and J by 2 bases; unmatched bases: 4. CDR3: CASTAGGTYEQYF. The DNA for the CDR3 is TGTGCCAGCACCGCGGGAGGAACCTACGAGCAGTACTTC.

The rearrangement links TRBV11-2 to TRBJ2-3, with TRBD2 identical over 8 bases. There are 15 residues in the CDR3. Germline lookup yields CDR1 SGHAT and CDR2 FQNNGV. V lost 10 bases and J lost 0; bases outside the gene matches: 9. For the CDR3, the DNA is TGTGCCACTCAATTAGCGGGAACTAGCACAGATACGCAGTATTTT. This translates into CATQLAGTSTDTQYF. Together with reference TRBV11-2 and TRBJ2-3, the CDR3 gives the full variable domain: EAGVAQSPRYKIIEKRQSVAFWCNPISGHATLYWYQQILGQGPKLLIQFQNNGVVDDSQLPKDRFSAERLKGVDSTLKIQPAKLEDSAVYLCATQLAGTSTDTQYFGPGTRLTVL.

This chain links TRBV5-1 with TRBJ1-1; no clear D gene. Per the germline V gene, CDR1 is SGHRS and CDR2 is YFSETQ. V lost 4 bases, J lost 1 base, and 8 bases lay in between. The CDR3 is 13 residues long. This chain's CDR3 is CASSVTENTEAFF. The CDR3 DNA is TGCGCCAGCAGCGTTACAGAGAACACTGAAGCTTTCTTT.

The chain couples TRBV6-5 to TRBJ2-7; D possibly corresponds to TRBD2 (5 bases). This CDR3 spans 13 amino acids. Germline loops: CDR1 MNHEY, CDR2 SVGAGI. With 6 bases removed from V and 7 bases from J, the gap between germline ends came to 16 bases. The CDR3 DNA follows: TGTGCCAGCAGGCTAGCCTTAAAGGGAGAGCAGTACTTC. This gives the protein CASRLALKGEQYF.

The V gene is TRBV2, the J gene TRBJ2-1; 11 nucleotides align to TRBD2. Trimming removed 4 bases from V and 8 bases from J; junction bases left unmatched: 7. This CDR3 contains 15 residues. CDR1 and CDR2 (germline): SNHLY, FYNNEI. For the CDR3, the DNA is TGTGCCAGCAGTGCGGGACTAGCGGTTTCGGATGAGCAGTTCTTC. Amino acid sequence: CASSAGLAVSDEQFF.

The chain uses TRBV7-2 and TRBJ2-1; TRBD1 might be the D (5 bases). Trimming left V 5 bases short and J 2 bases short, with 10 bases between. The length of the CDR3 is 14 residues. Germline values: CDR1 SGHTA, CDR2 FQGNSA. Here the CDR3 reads CASSPGIAYNEQFF. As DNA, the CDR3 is TGTGCCAGCAGCCCAGGGATAGCCTACAATGAGCAGTTCTTC.

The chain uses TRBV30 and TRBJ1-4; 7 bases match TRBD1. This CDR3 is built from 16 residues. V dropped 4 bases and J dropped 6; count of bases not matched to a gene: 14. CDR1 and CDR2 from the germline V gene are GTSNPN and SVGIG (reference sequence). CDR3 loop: CAWNRDRAPTHEKLFF. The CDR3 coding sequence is TGTGCCTGGAATCGGGACAGAGCTCCGACCCATGAAAAACTGTTTTTT.

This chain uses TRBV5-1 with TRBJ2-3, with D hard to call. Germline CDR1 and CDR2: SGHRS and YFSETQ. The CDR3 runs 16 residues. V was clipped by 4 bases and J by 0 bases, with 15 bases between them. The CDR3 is CASSIRTSTSTDTQYF. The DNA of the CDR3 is TGCGCCAGCAGCATCAGGACGTCCACCAGCACAGATACGCAGTATTTT.

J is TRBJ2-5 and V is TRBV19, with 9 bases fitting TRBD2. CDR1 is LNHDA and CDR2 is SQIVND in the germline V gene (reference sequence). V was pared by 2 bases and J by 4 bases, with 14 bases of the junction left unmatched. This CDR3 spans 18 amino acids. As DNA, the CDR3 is TGTGCCAGTAGTATACCTACCCATCTGGCGGGAGGGGGAGAGACCCAGTACTTC. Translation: CASSIPTHLAGGGETQYF. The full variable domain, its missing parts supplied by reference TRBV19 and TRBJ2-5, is DGGITQSPKYLFRKEGQNVTLSCEQNLNHDAMYWYRQDPGQGLRLIYYSQIVNDFQKGDIAEGYSVSREKKESFPLTVTSAQKNPTAFYLCASSIPTHLAGGGETQYFGPGTRLLVL.

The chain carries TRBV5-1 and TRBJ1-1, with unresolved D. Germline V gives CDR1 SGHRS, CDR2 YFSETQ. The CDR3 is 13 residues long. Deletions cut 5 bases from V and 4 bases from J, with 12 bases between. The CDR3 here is CASRRNEVTEAFF. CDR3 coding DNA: TGCGCCAGCAGAAGAAACGAAGTCACTGAAGCTTTCTTT.

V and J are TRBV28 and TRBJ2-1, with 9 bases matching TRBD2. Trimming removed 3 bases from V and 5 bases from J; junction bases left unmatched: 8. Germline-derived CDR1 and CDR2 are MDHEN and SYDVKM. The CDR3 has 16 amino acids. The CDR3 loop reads CASSFTTSGSDNEQFF. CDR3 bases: TGTGCCAGCAGTTTCACTACTAGCGGGTCGGACAATGAGCAGTTCTTC.